Listed below are T cell receptor beta chains from one sample, sequenced in a study of OX40 agonist ivuxolimab in advanced cancers. Profiled with immunoSEQ multiplex PCR; TCRdb holds only in-frame clones, not every one. Here the sample spans some 77,000 clones, about 92% being singletons. The sequenced sample was CD4+ or CD8+ T cells sorted from blood, obtained in a trial of the OX40 agonist ivuxolimab. These receptor sequences come from an adult with an advanced solid tumor such as melanoma, head and neck, liver or kidney cancer. Both conserved end residues are part of each CDR3. The D gene is left open where the match is weak. Size is omitted from some rows. Given values are once, few, many or a class for expanded clones.

>TRBD2|TRBV25-1|17|once|TRBJ2-1
TGTGCCAGCAGTGAATACCTAAGCGGGGGGTCCTACAATGAGCAGTTCTTC
CASSEYLSGGSYNEQFF
>NA|TRBV21-1|16|NA|TRBJ2-2
TGTGCCAGCAGCAATATCGACAGGGTACACACCGGGGAGCTGTTTTTT
CASSNIDRVHTGELFF
>NA|TRBV15|14|NA|TRBJ2-7
TGTGCCACCAGCAAGGGGCACATGACCTACGAGCAGTACTTC
CATSKGHMTYEQYF
>NA|TRBV14|15|NA|TRBJ1-4
TGTGCCAGCAGCTATTTGGGCGGCCTTAATGAAAAACTGTTTTTT
CASSYLGGLNEKLFF
>NA|TRBV6-5|15|once|TRBJ1-4
TGTGCCAGCAGTTACACAGGTGAAACTAATGAAAAACTGTTTTTT
CASSYTGETNEKLFF
>TRBD1|TRBV4-3|15|NA|TRBJ2-7
TGCGCCAGCAGCCAAGATCGGGACAGAGCCTACGAGCAGTACTTC
CASSQDRDRAYEQYF
>TRBD1|TRBV5-1|14|NA|TRBJ2-7
TGCGCCAGCACCCTGACAGGGAGCTCCTACGAGCAGTACTTC
CASTLTGSSYEQYF
>TRBD1|TRBV30|20|NA|TRBJ1-3
TGTGCCTGGAAAGGCATCCGCCGGGACAGGGGGTCTCTCTCTGGAAACACCATATATTTT
CAWKGIRRDRGSLSGNTIYF
>NA|TRBV4-3|17|few|TRBJ1-2
TGCGCCAGCAGCCCCCCGGGGGCTTCTGCTGGGACCTATGGCTACACCTTC
CASSPPGASAGTYGYTF
>NA|TRBV27|13|NA|TRBJ2-3
TGTGCCAGCAGTTTATCGGGAACAGATACGCAGTATTTT
CASSLSGTDTQYF
>TRBD1|TRBV4-3|16|NA|TRBJ1-6
TGCGCCAGCAGCCAGGACAGGGGGGCTTTGGGTTTGGCCCTCCACTTT
CASSQDRGALGLALHF
>NA|TRBV19|15|NA|TRBJ2-7
TGTGCCAGTAGTATATATGGGGACACAGCCTACGAGCAGTACTTC
CASSIYGDTAYEQYF
>NA|TRBV7-9|16|NA|TRBJ1-3
TGTGCCAGCAGCGTAGGGGAACAGCCCTCTGGAAACACCATATATTTT
CASSVGEQPSGNTIYF
>NA|TRBV27|13|once|TRBJ2-7
TGTGCCAGCAGTTGGGCAGAGTCCTACGAGCAGTACTTC
CASSWAESYEQYF
>NA|TRBV5-4|13|NA|TRBJ2-7
TGTGCCAGCAGCCACCGGGGGTCCTACGAGCAGTACTTC
CASSHRGSYEQYF
>TRBD1|TRBV4-1|13|NA|TRBJ2-1
TGCGCCAGCAGCCACCGACAGGGCTATGAGCAGTTCTTC
CASSHRQGYEQFF
>NA|TRBV7-8|13|NA|TRBJ2-7
TGTGCCAGCAGCTTGGGGCGGGGCTACGAGCAGTACTTC
CASSLGRGYEQYF
>NA|TRBV2|18|NA|TRBJ2-1
TGTGCCAGCTCGGTCCTGACGCTCATGGGGGAATCCTACAATGAGCAGTTCTTC
CASSVLTLMGESYNEQFF
>TRBD1|TRBV10-3|20|NA|TRBJ2-2
TGTGCCATCAGTGAGTTTTTTGACAGGGTGACAATAACTAACACCGGGGAGCTGTTTTTT
CAISEFFDRVTITNTGELFF
>NA|TRBV9|15|NA|TRBJ1-1
TGTGCCAGCAGCGTAAATCCGGAGATGAACACTGAAGCTTTCTTT
CASSVNPEMNTEAFF
>TRBD1|TRBV4-2|16|NA|TRBJ2-7
TGTGCCAGCAGCCAAGTTTGGGGACAGGTGAACAACGAGCAGTACTTC
CASSQVWGQVNNEQYF
>NA|TRBV5-1|15|NA|TRBJ1-1
TGCGCCAGCAGCCACCCACCGGTCCAGAACACTGAAGCTTTCTTT
CASSHPPVQNTEAFF
>NA|TRBV2|14|NA|TRBJ1-5
TGTGCCAGCAGTCTCAGATATAACAATCAGCCCCAGCATTTT
CASSLRYNNQPQHF
>NA|TRBV7-2|13|NA|TRBJ2-7
TGTGCCAGCAGGACAGGCTGGTCGTACGAGCAGTACTTC
CASRTGWSYEQYF
>TRBD2|TRBV19|13|NA|TRBJ2-7
TGTGCCAGTGCCCCGGGGGGAAACTACGAGCAGTACTTC
CASAPGGNYEQYF
>NA|TRBV6-5|14|NA|TRBJ1-1
TGTGCCAGCAGTTACCAGCTGGGAAACACTGAAGCTTTCTTT
CASSYQLGNTEAFF
>TRBD2|TRBV4-3|18|NA|TRBJ2-2
TGCGCCAGCAGCCCGGGACTAGCGGGGGGGCTGGGCACCGGGGAGCTGTTTTTT
CASSPGLAGGLGTGELFF
>NA|TRBV27|14|NA|TRBJ2-7
TGTGCCAGCAGTCCGCGGGACAGCCCCTACGAGCAGTACTTC
CASSPRDSPYEQYF
>NA|TRBV6-5|13|NA|TRBJ1-1
TGTGCCGCTAGGGGAATTGGGAACACTGAAGCTTTCTTT
CAARGIGNTEAFF
>NA|TRBV9|15|NA|TRBJ1-2
TGTGCCAGCAGCGTACCGCAGGGGATAGAGTATGGCTACACCTTC
CASSVPQGIEYGYTF
>TRBD1|TRBV29-1|14|NA|TRBJ2-7
TGCAGCGTTGAAGACCGGACAGGGCCATACGAGCAGTACTTC
CSVEDRTGPYEQYF
>NA|TRBV10-3|17|NA|TRBJ1-5
TGTGCCATCAGTGAGTCCGCGGGGCGGTATAGCAATCAGCCCCAGCATTTT
CAISESAGRYSNQPQHF
>NA|TRBV18|15|NA|TRBJ2-5
TGTGCCAGCTCAAAATCTGCAGGGGTCAAAGAGACCCAGTACTTC
CASSKSAGVKETQYF
>NA|TRBV5-8|16|NA|TRBJ1-4
TGTGCCAGCAGCTTGGGCCAAACGGGGCCCAATGAAAAACTGTTTTTT
CASSLGQTGPNEKLFF
>NA|TRBV5-4|16|NA|TRBJ2-7
TGTGCCAGCAGTGGCCAGGACACTGGGCCGTCCTACGAGCAGTACTTC
CASSGQDTGPSYEQYF
>NA|TRBV5-1|15|NA|TRBJ2-1
TGCGCCAGCAGCCCGGACTCCCTCTCCTACAATGAGCAGTTCTTC
CASSPDSLSYNEQFF
>NA|TRBV9|12|few|TRBJ1-1
TGTGCCAGCAGCGACCTGAACACTGAAGCTTTCTTT
CASSDLNTEAFF
>NA|TRBV15|14|NA|TRBJ1-1
TGTGCCACCAGCGGGGAGGACATGAACACTGAAGCTTTCTTT
CATSGEDMNTEAFF
>TRBD1|TRBV7-6|16|NA|TRBJ2-7
TGTGCCAGCAGCCCCTCAGGGGACAGCGGATCCTACGAGCAGTACTTC
CASSPSGDSGSYEQYF
>NA|TRBV5-1|10|NA|TRBJ2-1
TGCGCCAGCAGAGGAAATGAGCAGTTCTTC
CASRGNEQFF
>NA|TRBV28|13|NA|TRBJ2-1
TGTGCCAGCAGTTTACTTGGGTTAAGAGAGCAGTTCTTC
CASSLLGLREQFF
>TRBD2|TRBV27|15|NA|TRBJ2-7
TGTGCCAGCAGTTTAGGAACTAGCGGGGGCTACGAGCAGTACTTC
CASSLGTSGGYEQYF
>TRBD2|TRBV9|15|NA|TRBJ2-1
TGTGCCAGCAGCGCGAGCGGGGTAACCTACAATGAGCAGTTCTTC
CASSASGVTYNEQFF
>NA|TRBV13|14|NA|TRBJ1-1
TGTGCCAGCAGCCCTCTAGGGGCTGGCACTGAAGCTTTCTTT
CASSPLGAGTEAFF
>TRBD2|TRBV6-5|16|NA|TRBJ2-5
TGTGCCAGCAGTTACTCGGGGACTAGTCGCCAAGAGACCCAGTACTTC
CASSYSGTSRQETQYF
>NA|TRBV11-2|16|NA|TRBJ2-4
TGTGCCAGCAGCCCACCAACCCGCCTAGCCAAAAACATTCAGTACTTC
CASSPPTRLAKNIQYF